This TCR beta chain was recovered during a study of T cell responses to AZD1222 COVID-19 vaccine. The CDR3 covers 16 residues. Germline loops: CDR1 ENHRY, CDR2 SYGVKD. Trimming removed 7 bases from V and 0 bases from J; junction bases left unmatched: 5. The assay was immunoSEQ multiplex PCR, and TCRdb's table has in-frame clones only and misses some. The table shows around 84,000 clones, with 88% occurring only once. The source was peripheral blood, collected on day 0 of AZD1222 vaccination. The gene calls are TRBV10-3 and TRBJ2-2, with 10 bases that match TRBD2. This clonotype was obtained from an adult in good health. CDR3 coding DNA: TGTGCCATCACGGGAGGACTAGCGGCGAACACCGGGGAGCTGTTTTTT. This encodes CAITGGLAANTGELFF.